These T cell receptor beta chains were read from a single sample in a study of shared clonotypes between healthy human individuals. Profiled with immunoSEQ multiplex PCR; TCRdb holds only in-frame clones, not every one. Of millions of clones in the sample, approximately 94% are singletons; the top ten hold 0.85% to 1.3%. Sequenced: naive CD8+ T cells sorted from blood. These receptor sequences come from a man aged 18 to 29 in good health. Both conserved end residues are part of each CDR3. D genes are given only for firm matches.

D | J | V | CDR3
TRBD2 | TRBJ2-1 | TRBV5-8 | CASSLPSGSVEYNEQFF
TRBD1 | TRBJ1-2 | TRBV18 | CATLTPGGYGYTF
TRBD2 | TRBJ2-2 | TRBV27 | CASSLYPASGNGELFF
NA | TRBJ2-5 | TRBV6-5 | CASSTLSSGIETQYF
TRBD2 | TRBJ2-1 | TRBV29-1 | CSVILAGQRGYNEQFF
NA | TRBJ2-2 | TRBV7-9 | CASSHRRESTGELFF
NA | TRBJ2-1 | TRBV7-9 | CASSLVQGSYNEQFF
NA | TRBJ2-5 | TRBV2 | CASILANQETQYF
NA | TRBJ2-7 | TRBV13 | CASSLIRGAPIGEQYF
NA | TRBJ2-3 | TRBV27 | CASSLWSTDTQYF
NA | TRBJ1-2 | TRBV19 | CASSWGGRQYGYTF
NA | TRBJ2-2 | TRBV28 | CASSLSPNTGELFF